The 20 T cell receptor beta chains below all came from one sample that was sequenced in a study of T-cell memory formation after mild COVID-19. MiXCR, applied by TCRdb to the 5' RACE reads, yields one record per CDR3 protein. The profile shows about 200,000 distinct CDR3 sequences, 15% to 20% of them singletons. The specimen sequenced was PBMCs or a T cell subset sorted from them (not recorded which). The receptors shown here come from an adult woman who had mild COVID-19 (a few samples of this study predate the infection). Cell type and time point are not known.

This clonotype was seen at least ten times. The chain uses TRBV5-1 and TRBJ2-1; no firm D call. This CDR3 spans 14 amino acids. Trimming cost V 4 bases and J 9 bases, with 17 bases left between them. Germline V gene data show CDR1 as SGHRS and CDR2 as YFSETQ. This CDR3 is CASSPEVGFSEQFF. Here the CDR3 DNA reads TGCGCCAGCAGCCCCGAAGTTGGTTTTAGTGAGCAGTTCTTC. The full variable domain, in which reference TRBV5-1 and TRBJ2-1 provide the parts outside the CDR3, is KAGVTQTPRYLIKTRGQQVTLSCSPISGHRSVSWYQQTPGQGLQFLFEYFSETQRNKGNFPGRFSGRQFSNSRSEMNVSTLELGDSALYLCASSPEVGFSEQFFGPGTRLTVL.

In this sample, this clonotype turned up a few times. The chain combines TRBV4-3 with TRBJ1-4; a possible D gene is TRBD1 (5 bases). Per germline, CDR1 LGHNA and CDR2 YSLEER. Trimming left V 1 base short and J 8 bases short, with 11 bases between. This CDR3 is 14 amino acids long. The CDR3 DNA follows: TGCGCCAGCAGCCAAGGTCGACAGAGCGAAAAACTGTTTTTT. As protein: CASSQGRQSEKLFF.

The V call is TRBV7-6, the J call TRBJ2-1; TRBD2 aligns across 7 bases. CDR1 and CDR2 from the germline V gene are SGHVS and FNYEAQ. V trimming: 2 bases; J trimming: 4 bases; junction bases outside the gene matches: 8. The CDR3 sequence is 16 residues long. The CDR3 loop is CASSLTSEHLYNEQFF. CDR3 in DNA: TGTGCCAGCAGCTTAACTAGCGAACATCTATACAATGAGCAGTTCTTC.

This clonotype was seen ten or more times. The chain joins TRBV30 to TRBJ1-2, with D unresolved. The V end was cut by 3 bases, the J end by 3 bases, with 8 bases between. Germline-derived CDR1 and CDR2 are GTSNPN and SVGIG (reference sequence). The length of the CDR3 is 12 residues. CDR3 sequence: CAWSRTDYGYTF. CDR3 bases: TGTGCCTGGAGCCGGACGGACTATGGCTACACCTTC.

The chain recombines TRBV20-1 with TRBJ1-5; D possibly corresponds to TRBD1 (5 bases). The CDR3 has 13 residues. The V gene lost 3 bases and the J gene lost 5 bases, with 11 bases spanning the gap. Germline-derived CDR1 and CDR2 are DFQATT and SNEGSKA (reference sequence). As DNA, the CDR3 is TGCAGTGCTAGCCGGGACCGGGATCAGCCCCAGCATTTT. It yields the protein CSASRDRDQPQHF.

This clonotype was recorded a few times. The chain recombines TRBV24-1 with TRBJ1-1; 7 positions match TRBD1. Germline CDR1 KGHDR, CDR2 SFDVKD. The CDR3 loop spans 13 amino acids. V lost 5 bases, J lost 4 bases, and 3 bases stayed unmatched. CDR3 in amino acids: CATSGSGGTEAFF. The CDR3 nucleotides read TGTGCCACCAGTGGCTCAGGGGGCACTGAAGCTTTCTTT.

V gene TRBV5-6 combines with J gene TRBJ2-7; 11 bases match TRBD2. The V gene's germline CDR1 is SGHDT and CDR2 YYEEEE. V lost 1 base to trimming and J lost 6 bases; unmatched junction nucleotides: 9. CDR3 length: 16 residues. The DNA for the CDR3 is TGTGCCAGCAGCTTGCTTAGTAGCGGGAGGGTTGTCGAGCAGTACTTC. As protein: CASSLLSSGRVVEQYF.

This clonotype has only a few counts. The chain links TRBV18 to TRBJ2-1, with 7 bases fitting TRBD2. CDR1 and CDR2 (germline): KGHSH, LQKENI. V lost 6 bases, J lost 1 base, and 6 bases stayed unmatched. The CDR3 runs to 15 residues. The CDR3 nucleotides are TGTGCCAGCTCCGGTGGCGGGGGATCCTACAATGAGCAGTTCTTC. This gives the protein CASSGGGGSYNEQFF.

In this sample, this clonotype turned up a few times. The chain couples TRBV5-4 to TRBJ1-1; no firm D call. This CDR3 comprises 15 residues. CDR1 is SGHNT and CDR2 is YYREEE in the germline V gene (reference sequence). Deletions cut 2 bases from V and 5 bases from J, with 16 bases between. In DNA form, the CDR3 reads TGTGCCAGCAGCTTCGACTTGGACTCGAGGACTGAAGCTTTCTTT. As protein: CASSFDLDSRTEAFF.

CDR3 DNA: TGTGCCAGCAGCCAATCAGGAAGGGCTGCACCCCTACACACCATATATTTT. It yields the protein CASSQSGRAAPLHTIYF. V and J are TRBV3-1 and TRBJ1-3; D unresolved. This CDR3 region has 17 residues. Germline CDR1 is LGHDT and CDR2 is YNNKEL (reference sequence). Trimming removed 2 bases at V and 8 bases at J, with 22 bases between.

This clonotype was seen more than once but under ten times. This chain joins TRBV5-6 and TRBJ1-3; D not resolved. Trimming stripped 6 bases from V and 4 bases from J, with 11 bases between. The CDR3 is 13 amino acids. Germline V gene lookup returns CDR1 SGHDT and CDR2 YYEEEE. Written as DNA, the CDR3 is TGTGCCAGCAACCCGTTGCGGGGAAACACCATATATTTT. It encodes CASNPLRGNTIYF.

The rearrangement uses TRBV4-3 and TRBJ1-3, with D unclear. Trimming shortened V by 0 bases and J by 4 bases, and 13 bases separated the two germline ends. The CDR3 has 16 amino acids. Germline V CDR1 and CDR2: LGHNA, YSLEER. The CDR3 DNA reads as TGCGCCAGCAGCCAAGATGTAGCGACGCCGGGAAACACCATATATTTT. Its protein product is CASSQDVATPGNTIYF.

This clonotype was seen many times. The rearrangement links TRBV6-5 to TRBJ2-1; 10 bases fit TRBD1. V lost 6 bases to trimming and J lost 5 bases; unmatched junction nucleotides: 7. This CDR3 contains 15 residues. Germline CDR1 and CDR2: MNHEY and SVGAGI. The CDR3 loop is CASRRDRGFNNEQFF. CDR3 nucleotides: TGTGCCAGCAGGCGGGACAGGGGCTTTAACAATGAGCAGTTCTTC.

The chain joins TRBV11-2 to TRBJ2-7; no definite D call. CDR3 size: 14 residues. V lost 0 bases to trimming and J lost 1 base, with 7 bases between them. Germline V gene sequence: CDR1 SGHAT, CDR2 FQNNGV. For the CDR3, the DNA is TGTGCCAGCAGCTTAGATCGGAGATCCTACGAGCAGTACTTC. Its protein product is CASSLDRRSYEQYF.

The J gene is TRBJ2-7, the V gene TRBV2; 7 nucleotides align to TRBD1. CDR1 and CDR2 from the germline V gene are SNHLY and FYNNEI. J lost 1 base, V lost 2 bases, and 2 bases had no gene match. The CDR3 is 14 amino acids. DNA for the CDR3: TGTGCCAGCAGTGAACAGGGGGTATCCTACGAGCAGTACTTC. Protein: CASSEQGVSYEQYF.

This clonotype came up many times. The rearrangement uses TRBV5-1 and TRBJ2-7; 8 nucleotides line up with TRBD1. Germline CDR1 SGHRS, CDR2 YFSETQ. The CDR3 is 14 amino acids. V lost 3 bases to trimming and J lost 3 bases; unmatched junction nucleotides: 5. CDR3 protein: CASSSGTGLYEQYF. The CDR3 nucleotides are TGCGCCAGCAGCTCCGGGACAGGCCTCTACGAGCAGTACTTC.

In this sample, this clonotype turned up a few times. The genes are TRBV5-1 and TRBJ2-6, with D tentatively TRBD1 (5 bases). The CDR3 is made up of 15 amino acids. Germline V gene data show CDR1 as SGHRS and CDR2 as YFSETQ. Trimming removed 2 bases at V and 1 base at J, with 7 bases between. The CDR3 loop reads CASSLYRSGANVLTF. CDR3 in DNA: TGCGCCAGCAGCTTATACAGGTCTGGGGCCAACGTCCTGACTTTC.

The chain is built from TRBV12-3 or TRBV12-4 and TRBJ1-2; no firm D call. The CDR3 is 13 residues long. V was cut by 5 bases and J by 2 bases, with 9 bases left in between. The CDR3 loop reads CASSRTLNYGYTF. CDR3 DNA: TGTGCCAGCAGTCGGACCTTAAACTATGGCTACACCTTC.

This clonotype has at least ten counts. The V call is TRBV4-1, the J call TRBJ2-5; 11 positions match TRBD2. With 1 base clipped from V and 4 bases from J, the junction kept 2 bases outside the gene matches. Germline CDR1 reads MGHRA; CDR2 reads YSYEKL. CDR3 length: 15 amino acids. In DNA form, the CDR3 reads TGCGCCAGCAGCCAAGGACTAGCGGGGCCAGAGACCCAGTACTTC. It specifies CASSQGLAGPETQYF.

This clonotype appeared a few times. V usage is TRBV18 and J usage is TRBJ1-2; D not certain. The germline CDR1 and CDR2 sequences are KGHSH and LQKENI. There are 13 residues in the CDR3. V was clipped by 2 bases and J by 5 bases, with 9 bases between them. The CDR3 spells CASSPTAEYGYTF. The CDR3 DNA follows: TGTGCCAGCTCACCAACGGCGGAATATGGCTACACCTTC. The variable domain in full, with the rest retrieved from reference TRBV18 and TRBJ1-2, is NAGVMQNPRHLVRRRGQEARLRCSPMKGHSHVYWYRQLPEEGLKFMVYLQKENIIDESGMPKERFSAEFPKEGPSILRIQQVVRGDSAAYFCASSPTAEYGYTFGSGTRLTVV.